These 9 T cell receptor beta chains came from one sample sequenced in a study of cytomegalovirus exposure and HLA in healthy donors (dated by TCRdb to 2016 to 2017). The library was generated by the immunoSEQ multiplex PCR assay. For the multiplex PCR, a mixture combining 60 forward primers for TCR Vbeta segments and 13 reverse primers for TCR Jbeta segments was used. TCRdb carries this immuneACCESS record with in-frame sequences only. Its versions omit some clonotypes, under half of them owing to an unresolved V gene in the studies checked, with the rest unexplained. The sample data list about 64,000 clones, and around 74% of these were observed just once. Clones ranked in the top ten supply about 5.5% of the sample. Sequenced input: PBMCs. The source is a male donor in good health and CMV-seropositive.

This clone turned up a few times. This chain uses TRBV10-1 with TRBJ2-7, with 11 bases identical to TRBD2. Unmatched junction bases numbered 5, after V lost 10 bases and J lost 3 bases. The length of the CDR3 is 13 residues. Germline loops: CDR1 WNHNN, CDR2 SYGVQD (reference sequence). The CDR3 sequence: CATRLAGSYEQYF. CDR3 coding DNA: TGCGCCACCAGACTAGCGGGGAGCTACGAGCAGTACTTC.

The genes are TRBV30 and TRBJ2-7; the match to TRBD2 covers 15 bases. This CDR3 spans 13 amino acids. Per germline, CDR1 GTSNPN and CDR2 SVGIG (reference sequence). The junction had 3 bases not matched to a gene; V was cut back by 8 bases and J by 4 bases. The CDR3 region is CAGGLAGGYEQYF. In nucleotides, the CDR3 is TGTGCCGGGGGACTAGCGGGGGGTTACGAGCAGTACTTC. Full variable domain (rest looked up from reference TRBV30 and TRBJ2-7): SQTIHQWPATLVQPVGSPLSLECTVEGTSNPNLYWYRQAAGRGLQLLFYSVGIGQISSEVPQNLSASRPQDRQFILSSKKLLLSDSGFYLCAGGLAGGYEQYFGPGTRLTVT.

The rearrangement uses TRBV28 and TRBJ1-1; D unresolved. Trimming removed 5 bases from V and 1 base from J, with 8 bases in between. Germline V lookup: CDR1 MDHEN, CDR2 SYDVKM. The CDR3 runs 13 residues. The CDR3 sequence is CASSPDKNTEAFF. CDR3 coding DNA: TGTGCCAGCAGTCCAGACAAGAACACTGAAGCTTTCTTT.

V usage is TRBV11-2 and J usage is TRBJ1-1, with D maybe TRBD1 (6 bases). V was cut by 3 bases and J by 0 bases, with 11 bases left in between. CDR3 length: 15 amino acids. Germline V CDR1 and CDR2: SGHAT, FQNNGV. The CDR3 sequence is CASSFGQLMNTEAFF. In DNA, the CDR3 is TGTGCCAGCAGCTTCGGACAGCTCATGAACACTGAAGCTTTCTTT.

This clone appeared a single time. CDR3 nucleotide sequence: TGTGCCAGGACATACCGGGACAGCGATCAAGAGACCCAGTACTTC. It yields the protein CARTYRDSDQETQYF. The V and J genes are TRBV11-2 and TRBJ2-5; 7 nucleotides align to TRBD1. The V gene's germline CDR1 is SGHAT and CDR2 FQNNGV. The CDR3 is 15 amino acids. V lost 9 bases and J lost 2; bases outside the gene matches: 12.

V is TRBV4-3 and J is TRBJ2-2; 12 bases are a match to TRBD2. The CDR3 sequence is 17 residues long. CDR1 and CDR2 (germline): LGHNA, YSLEER. J was trimmed by 7 bases and V by 2 bases; bases with no gene match: 8. CDR3 sequence: CASSQRLAGDSGGELFF. The CDR3 DNA reads TGCGCCAGCAGCCAACGACTAGCGGGGGACAGTGGCGGGGAGCTGTTTTTT.

In this sample, this clone turned up once. This sequence joins TRBV30 and TRBJ1-3; D is unclear. The CDR3 has 14 amino acids. Trimming left V 1 base short and J 4 bases short, with 11 bases between. Germline assignment: CDR1 GTSNPN and CDR2 SVGIG (reference sequence). CDR3 amino acids: CAWSAKAAGNTIYF. As DNA, the CDR3 is TGTGCCTGGAGTGCTAAAGCGGCCGGAAACACCATATATTTT.

The V gene is TRBV10-3, the J gene TRBJ1-1; no definite D call. The germline gives CDR1 ENHRY, CDR2 SYGVKD. V lost 5 bases and J 1 base, leaving 5 bases between the germline ends. There are 12 residues in the CDR3. The CDR3 coding sequence is TGTGCCATCAGTCAAAAGAACACTGAAGCTTTCTTT. Amino acid sequence: CAISQKNTEAFF.

V gene TRBV10-2 combines with J gene TRBJ2-1; 15 bases are shared with TRBD2. Germline V gene lookup returns CDR1 WSHSY and CDR2 SAAADI. J lost 10 bases, V lost 6 bases, and 1 base had no gene match. This CDR3 is 13 amino acids long. CDR3 in amino acids: CASRGTSGGEQFF. The CDR3 DNA follows: TGCGCCAGCAGGGGGACTAGCGGGGGGGAGCAGTTCTTC.